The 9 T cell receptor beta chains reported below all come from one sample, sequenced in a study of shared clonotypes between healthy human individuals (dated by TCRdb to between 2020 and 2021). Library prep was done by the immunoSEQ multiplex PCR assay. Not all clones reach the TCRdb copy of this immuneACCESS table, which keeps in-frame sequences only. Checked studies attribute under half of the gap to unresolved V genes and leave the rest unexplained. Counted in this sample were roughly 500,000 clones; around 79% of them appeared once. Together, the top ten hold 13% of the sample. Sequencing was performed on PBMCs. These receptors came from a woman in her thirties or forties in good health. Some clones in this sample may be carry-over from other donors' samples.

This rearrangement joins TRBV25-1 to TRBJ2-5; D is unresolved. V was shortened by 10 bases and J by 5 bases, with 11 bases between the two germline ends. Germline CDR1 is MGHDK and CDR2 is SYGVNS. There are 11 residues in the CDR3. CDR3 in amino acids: CATRTLETQYF. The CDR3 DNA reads TGTGCCACCAGGACCCTGGAGACCCAGTACTTC. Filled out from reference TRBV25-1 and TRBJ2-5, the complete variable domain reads EADIYQTPRYLVIGTGKKITLECSQTMGHDKMYWYQQDPGMELHLIHYSYGVNSTEKGDLSSESTVSRIRTEHFPLTLESARPSHTSQYLCATRTLETQYFGPGTRLLVL.

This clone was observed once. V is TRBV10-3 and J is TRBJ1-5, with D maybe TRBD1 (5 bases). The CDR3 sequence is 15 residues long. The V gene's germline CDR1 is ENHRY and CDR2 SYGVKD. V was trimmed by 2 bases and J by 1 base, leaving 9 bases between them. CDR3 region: CAISEPGVSNQPQHF. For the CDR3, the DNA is TGTGCCATCAGTGAGCCGGGGGTAAGCAATCAGCCCCAGCATTTT.

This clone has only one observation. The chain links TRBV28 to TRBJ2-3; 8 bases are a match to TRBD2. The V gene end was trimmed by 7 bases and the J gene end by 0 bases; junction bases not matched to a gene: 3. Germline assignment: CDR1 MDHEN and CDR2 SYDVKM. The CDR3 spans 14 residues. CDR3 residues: CASKIAGSTDTQYF. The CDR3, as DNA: TGTGCCAGCAAAATAGCGGGGAGCACAGATACGCAGTATTTT.

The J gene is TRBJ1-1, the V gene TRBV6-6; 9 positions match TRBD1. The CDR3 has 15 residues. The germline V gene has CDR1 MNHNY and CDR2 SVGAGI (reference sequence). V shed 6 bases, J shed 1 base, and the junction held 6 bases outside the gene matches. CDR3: CASSRTGAGNTEAFF. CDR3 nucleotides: TGTGCCAGCAGCCGGACAGGGGCCGGGAACACTGAAGCTTTCTTT.

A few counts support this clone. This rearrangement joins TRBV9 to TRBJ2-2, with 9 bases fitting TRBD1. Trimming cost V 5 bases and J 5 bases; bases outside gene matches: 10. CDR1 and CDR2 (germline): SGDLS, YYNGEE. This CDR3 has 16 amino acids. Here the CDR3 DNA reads TGTGCCAGCAGAAGTGAGCGTGGGACAGGGACCGGGGAGCTGTTTTTT. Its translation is CASRSERGTGTGELFF.

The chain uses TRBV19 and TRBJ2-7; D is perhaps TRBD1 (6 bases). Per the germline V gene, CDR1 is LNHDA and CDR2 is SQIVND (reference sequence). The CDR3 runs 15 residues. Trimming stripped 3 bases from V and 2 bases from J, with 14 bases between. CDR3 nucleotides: TGTGCCAGTAGTATTGGGCCAGGGGATACCTACGAGCAGTACTTC. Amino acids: CASSIGPGDTYEQYF.

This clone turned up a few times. CDR3: CSVAQGRGNEQFF. As DNA, the CDR3 is TGCAGCGTTGCTCAGGGGCGGGGCAATGAGCAGTTCTTC. The genes are TRBV29-1 and TRBJ2-1, with D possibly being TRBD1 or TRBD2 (6 bases each). In germline, CDR1 is SQVTM, CDR2 ANQGSEA. The CDR3 length is 13 residues. Trimming shortened V by 4 bases and J by 6 bases, and 13 bases separated the two germline ends.

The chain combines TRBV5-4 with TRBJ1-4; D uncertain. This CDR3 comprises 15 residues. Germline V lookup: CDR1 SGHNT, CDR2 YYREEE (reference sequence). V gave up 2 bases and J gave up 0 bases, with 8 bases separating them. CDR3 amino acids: CASSFGGATNEKLFF. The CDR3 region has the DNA TGTGCCAGCAGCTTTGGCGGCGCAACTAATGAAAAACTGTTTTTT.

CDR3 sequence (DNA): TGTGCCAGCAGTCCGGACAGGGGGTGGCAGCCCCAGCATTTT. This gives the protein CASSPDRGWQPQHF. V gene TRBV27 combines with J gene TRBJ1-5; 10 nucleotides align to TRBD1. The CDR3 covers 14 residues. CDR1 and CDR2 (germline): MNHEY, SMNVEV (reference sequence). V dropped 5 bases and J dropped 7; count of bases not matched to a gene: 5.